This TCR beta chain was obtained from a study of shared clonotypes between healthy human individuals. About the study: Per donor, three plates held CD4 naive cells, three held CD4 memory, two held CD8 naive and one held CD8 memory.

Splitting of each subset's genomic DNA was done evenly across several immunoSEQ plates. Sequenced by immunoSEQ multiplex PCR; TCRdb stores in-frame clones only, minus some. Among around 2.1 million clones listed, approximately 94% were seen once. CD8 cells classed as naive were CD45RO-negative and positively selected for CCR7, excluding terminally differentiated effector memory CD45RA+ cells. The donor population consisted of healthy HIV-negative adults with no recent acute infections or vaccinations. Caucasian adults living in Nashville, Tennessee, provided all samples. This clone was observed a single time. Trimming left V 4 bases short and J 4 bases short, with 11 bases between. This CDR3 comprises 14 residues. Germline V gene sequence: CDR1 MNHEY, CDR2 SMNVEV (reference sequence).

Specimen: naive CD8+ T cells from PBMCs. The chain combines TRBV27 with TRBJ1-3; D is unresolved. The sequence was obtained from a young man in good health. Some clones in this sample may be carry-over from other donors' samples. The CDR3 reads CASSSLGWGNTIYF. The CDR3 region has the DNA TGTGCCAGCAGTTCCCTAGGTTGGGGAAACACCATATATTTT.